Below, 22 T cell receptor beta chains from the same sample are listed, as sequenced in a study of control samples from healthy donors and cancer patients. Produced via immunoSEQ multiplex PCR; TCRdb's table is partial and in-frame only. The table lists tens of thousands of clones, roughly 94% of them singletons. Material: blood. The origin of the receptors is a man aged 55 to 70 in good health.

The rearrangement joins TRBV14 to TRBJ2-1, with 8 positions matching TRBD1. In germline, CDR1 is SGHDN, CDR2 FVKESK. The CDR3 is 15 residues long. The V and J ends lost 0 bases and 10 bases, in that order; junction bases with no gene match: 8. CDR3 sequence: CASSQERTGREEQFF. CDR3 in DNA: TGTGCCAGCAGCCAAGAGCGGACAGGGCGAGAGGAGCAGTTCTTC.

V usage is TRBV5-1 and J usage is TRBJ2-1; no clear D gene. Germline-derived CDR1 and CDR2 are SGHRS and YFSETQ. The length of the CDR3 is 14 residues. V lost 6 bases and J lost 6, with 16 bases in between. The CDR3: CASTAGSQSNEQFF. DNA of the CDR3: TGCGCCAGCACCGCCGGGTCTCAGAGCAATGAGCAGTTCTTC.

This sequence joins TRBV7-3 and TRBJ2-5; D perhaps matches TRBD1 (5 bases). Germline CDR1 and CDR2: SGHTA and FQGTGA. Trimming left V 1 base short and J 6 bases short, with 15 bases between. The CDR3 is 15 amino acids. CDR3 sequence reads: CASSLSPGLGQTQYF. CDR3 sequence (DNA): TGTGCCAGCAGCTTAAGCCCAGGGCTCGGACAGACCCAGTACTTC.

The gene calls are TRBV24-1 and TRBJ2-3, with 9 bases lining up with TRBD1. CDR3 length equals 15 residues. After removal of 1 base from V and 7 bases from J, the junction contained 5 bases not matched to a gene. Germline CDR1 is KGHDR and CDR2 is SFDVKD. The chain's CDR3 is CATSDFGQGTNTQYF. The CDR3, as DNA: TGTGCCACCAGTGATTTTGGACAGGGGACTAATACGCAGTATTTT.

The V gene is TRBV18, the J gene TRBJ1-6; no clear D gene. V was cut by 4 bases and J by 0 bases, with 13 bases left in between. CDR1 is KGHSH and CDR2 is LQKENI in the germline V gene. The CDR3 is 17 residues long. The CDR3 reads CASSLGLGSSYNSPLHF. CDR3 sequence (DNA): TGTGCCAGCTCACTGGGTCTCGGGAGCTCCTATAATTCACCCCTCCACTTT.

V usage is TRBV5-8 and J usage is TRBJ2-7, with 7 bases lining up with TRBD1. The germline V gene encodes CDR1 SGHTS and CDR2 YDEGEE. The CDR3 consists of 13 residues. Losses at the gene ends were 3 bases for V and 4 bases for J; bases not matched to a gene: 4. CDR3 sequence: CASSWRQGYEQYF. The DNA of the CDR3 is TGTGCCAGCAGCTGGAGACAGGGTTACGAGCAGTACTTC. The whole variable domain, filled in from reference TRBV5-8 and TRBJ2-7, reads EAGVTQSPTHLIKTRGQQATLRCSPISGHTSVYWYQQALGLGLQFLLWYDEGEERNRGNFPPRFSGRQFPNYSSELNVNALELEDSALYLCASSWRQGYEQYFGPGTRLTVT.

V and J are TRBV5-4 and TRBJ2-5; tentatively, D is TRBD1 or TRBD2 (5 bases each). CDR1 and CDR2 from the germline V gene are SGHNT and YYREEE (reference sequence). The V gene lost 0 bases and the J gene lost 7 bases, with 13 bases spanning the gap. This CDR3 comprises 14 residues. CDR3 in amino acids: CASSLVGTPGTQYF. The CDR3 region has the DNA TGTGCCAGCAGCTTGGTGGGGACCCCAGGGACCCAGTACTTC.

V usage is TRBV7-2 and J usage is TRBJ2-7; D not resolved. The length of the CDR3 is 15 residues. Germline V gives CDR1 SGHTA, CDR2 FQGNSA. V was clipped by 1 base and J by 6 bases, with 16 bases between them. This CDR3 is CASSLVVALSGEQYF. The CDR3 nucleotides are TGTGCCAGCAGCTTAGTTGTCGCTTTGTCAGGCGAGCAGTACTTC. Drawing the rest from reference TRBV7-2 and TRBJ2-7, the complete variable domain is GAGVSQSPSNKVTEKGKDVELRCDPISGHTALYWYRQSLGQGLEFLIYFQGNSAPDKSGLPSDRFSAERTGGSVSTLTIQRTQQEDSAVYLCASSLVVALSGEQYFGPGTRLTVT.

This clone was recorded once. The V and J genes are TRBV18 and TRBJ1-1, with 7 bases that match TRBD1. The CDR3 runs to 13 residues. V lost 8 bases to trimming and J lost 0 bases; unmatched junction nucleotides: 3. Germline V gene lookup returns CDR1 KGHSH and CDR2 LQKENI. The CDR3 is CASRGQLNTEAFF. The CDR3 DNA reads TGTGCCAGCCGGGGACAGTTGAACACTGAAGCTTTCTTT.

The chain links TRBV25-1 to TRBJ1-2, with a tentative D call TRBD1 (5 bases). CDR1 MGHDK and CDR2 SYGVNS come from the germline V gene. CDR3 length: 15 residues. V was pared by 7 bases and J by 4 bases, with 19 bases between. The CDR3 is CASKVGGAGGYGYTF. The CDR3 nucleotides are TGTGCCAGCAAAGTTGGTGGGGCTGGCGGCTATGGCTACACCTTC.

This clone was counted once. This sequence joins TRBV29-1 and TRBJ2-2, with 7 bases fitting TRBD1. The CDR3 runs to 15 residues. Germline V lookup: CDR1 SQVTM, CDR2 ANQGSEA. The ends lost 6 bases at V and 0 bases at J; junction bases unmatched: 7. CDR3 DNA sequence: TGCAGCGTACTCAATCAGGGGGCGAACACCGGGGAGCTGTTTTTT. Protein: CSVLNQGANTGELFF.

The rearrangement links TRBV9 to TRBJ1-1; D uncertain. The germline CDR1 and CDR2 sequences are SGDLS and YYNGEE. The CDR3 runs 14 residues. V shed 3 bases and J shed 6 bases, with 15 bases lying between them. The CDR3 nucleotides read TGTGCCAGCAGCGCGCCGGGTGATGGGGCTGAAGCTTTCTTT. It encodes CASSAPGDGAEAFF.

This clone came up once. The CDR3 loop reads CAISESGGGASGNTIYF. The CDR3 coding sequence is TGTGCCATCAGTGAGTCTGGCGGCGGAGCCTCTGGAAACACCATATATTTT. This chain links TRBV10-3 with TRBJ1-3, with D uncertain. The germline gives CDR1 ENHRY, CDR2 SYGVKD. The CDR3 runs to 17 residues. Deletions cut 0 bases from V and 0 bases from J, with 12 bases between.

The rearrangement joins TRBV24-1 to TRBJ2-3; perhaps TRBD2 as D (6 bases). Trimming left V 3 bases short and J 0 bases short, with 15 bases between. This CDR3 is 17 amino acids long. Germline V gene lookup returns CDR1 KGHDR and CDR2 SFDVKD. The CDR3 DNA is TGTGCCACCAGTGATCAAGGGTGGGGGACTAGCACAGATACGCAGTATTTT. Translation gives CATSDQGWGTSTDTQYF.

The chain uses TRBV5-1 and TRBJ1-3; D gene unclear. Between the trimmed V and J ends, which lost 5 bases and 2 bases, there was a span of 20 bases. CDR1 is SGHRS, CDR2 YFSETQ, per germline. The CDR3 length is 17 residues. CDR3 residues: CASSQDRHGYTGNTIYF. The CDR3 DNA reads TGCGCCAGCAGTCAGGACCGTCACGGGTACACTGGAAACACCATATATTTT.

V gene TRBV27 combines with J gene TRBJ1-2; D gene ambiguous. CDR1 and CDR2 from the germline V gene are MNHEY and SMNVEV (reference sequence). The CDR3 extends over 15 amino acids. V lost 0 bases and J 4 bases, leaving 12 bases between the germline ends. The CDR3, as DNA: TGTGCCAGCAGTTTATCGGCAACCATAATCTATGGCTACACCTTC. Protein: CASSLSATIIYGYTF.

In this sample, this clone turned up once. The chain employs TRBV10-2 and TRBJ1-2; D not certain. The CDR3 has 13 amino acids. V gave up 3 bases and J gave up 3 bases, with 8 bases separating them. Germline CDR1 is WSHSY and CDR2 is SAAADI. The CDR3 DNA reads as TGCGCCAGCAGTGACGTGAGATACTATGGCTACACCTTC. This translates into CASSDVRYYGYTF.

The chain links TRBV6-5 to TRBJ2-5; no clear D gene. CDR3 length: 14 residues. The germline V and J ends were trimmed by 2 bases and 1 base, with 8 bases remaining between them. The V gene's germline CDR1 is MNHEY and CDR2 SVGAGI. The CDR3 region has the DNA TGTGCCAGCAGTTACGGTGCGTCCCAAGAGACCCAGTACTTC. Amino acid sequence: CASSYGASQETQYF.

The chain recombines TRBV7-3 with TRBJ1-2, with D possibly being TRBD1 (5 bases). V was trimmed by 5 bases and J by 2 bases, leaving 9 bases between them. The CDR3 contains 13 residues. Germline CDR1 and CDR2: SGHTA and FQGTGA. The CDR3 here is CASSRDGNYGYTF. CDR3 DNA: TGTGCCAGCAGCCGGGACGGAAACTATGGCTACACCTTC.

The rearrangement links TRBV7-9 to TRBJ1-4; D possibly corresponds to TRBD1 (5 bases). The CDR3 consists of 17 residues. V shed 0 bases and J shed 5 bases, with 16 bases lying between them. CDR1 is SEHNR, CDR2 FQNEAQ, per germline (reference sequence). DNA of the CDR3: TGTGCCAGCAGCTTAGCCAATAAGGGGCCGAGGAATGAAAAACTGTTTTTT. This encodes CASSLANKGPRNEKLFF.

This clone was detected once. This CDR3 reads CASSQGQGRNTIYF. The CDR3 DNA sequence: TGTGCCAGCAGCCAAGGACAGGGTCGAAACACCATATATTTT. The V gene is TRBV28, the J gene TRBJ1-3, with 8 bases aligning to TRBD1. CDR1 is MDHEN, CDR2 SYDVKM, per germline. The CDR3 runs 14 residues. V lost 6 bases to trimming and J lost 5 bases; unmatched junction nucleotides: 6.

The rearrangement uses TRBV27 and TRBJ2-7; tentatively, D is TRBD1 or TRBD2 (6 bases each). CDR1 is MNHEY, CDR2 SMNVEV, per germline (reference sequence). The CDR3 loop spans 13 amino acids. V lost 1 base and J lost 7, with 11 bases in between. CDR3 DNA: TGTGCCAGCAGTTTATGGGGGGCTGGGGAGCAGTACTTC. Translation gives CASSLWGAGEQYF.